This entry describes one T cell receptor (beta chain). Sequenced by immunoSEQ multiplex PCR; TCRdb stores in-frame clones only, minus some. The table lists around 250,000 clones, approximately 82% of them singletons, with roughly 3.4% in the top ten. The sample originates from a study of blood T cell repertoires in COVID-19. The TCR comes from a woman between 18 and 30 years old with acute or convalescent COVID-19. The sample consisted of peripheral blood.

The CDR3 nucleotides are TGTGCCAGCAACACGGGGGGCAGATCCTATGGCTACACCTTC. The encoded protein is CASNTGGRSYGYTF. The V and J genes are TRBV6-5 and TRBJ1-2; the D gene is possibly TRBD1 (6 bases). The ends were cut back, 7 bases at V and 4 bases at J, with 16 bases in the middle. This CDR3 contains 14 residues. CDR1 and CDR2 from the germline V gene are MNHEY and SVGAGI.